Below are 19 T cell receptor beta chains sequenced from a single sample in a study of cytomegalovirus exposure and HLA in healthy donors (dated by TCRdb to the late 2010s). Libraries were built with the immunoSEQ multiplex PCR assay. The multiplex PCR relied on a mix of 60 forward primers for TCR Vbeta segments and 13 reverse primers for TCR Jbeta segments. What TCRdb holds here is the immuneACCESS table cut down to in-frame rearrangements. Part of the clones is not present; checked against another copy, under half of the missing clones reflect an unresolved V gene, and the others are unexplained. The sample data list approximately 70,000 clones, and roughly 72% of these were observed just once. The ten top clones hold approximately 22% of the sample. Sequencing was carried out using PBMCs. The receptors shown here come from a woman between 25 and 40 years old in good health and CMV-seropositive.

CDR3 DNA: TGTGCCAGCAGTGAAGACGCAGGCTATCGACAGCCCCAGCATTTT. Its protein is CASSEDAGYRQPQHF. This chain links TRBV2 with TRBJ1-5; no clear D. V was shortened by 1 base and J by 7 bases, with 14 bases between the two germline ends. Per germline, CDR1 SNHLY and CDR2 FYNNEI. The CDR3 is 15 amino acids.

This clone was seen once. The chain carries TRBV30 and TRBJ2-7, with a possible D match to TRBD1 (5 bases). Trimming stripped 4 bases from V and 3 bases from J, with 7 bases between. CDR1 and CDR2 from the germline V gene are GTSNPN and SVGIG (reference sequence). The CDR3 has 11 amino acids. The CDR3 sequence: CAWTTVYEQYF. DNA for the CDR3: TGTGCCTGGACGACAGTCTACGAGCAGTACTTC.

The chain employs TRBV5-1 and TRBJ2-7; 7 bases agree with TRBD1. V was pared by 8 bases and J by 2 bases, with 4 bases of the junction left unmatched. Germline assignment: CDR1 SGHRS and CDR2 YFSETQ. This CDR3 comprises 12 residues. The CDR3 DNA follows: TGCGCCAGTGGACAGGCCCCCTACGAGCAGTACTTC. Its protein product is CASGQAPYEQYF.

This clone was recorded only once. The chain combines TRBV28 with TRBJ1-2; D gene unclear. CDR1 is MDHEN, CDR2 SYDVKM, per germline. The CDR3 is made up of 16 amino acids. Trimming took 7 bases from V and 0 from J, leaving 18 bases between them. CDR3 loop: CASTTGEARANYGYTF. For the CDR3, the DNA is TGTGCCAGCACCACCGGGGAGGCAAGAGCTAACTATGGCTACACCTTC.

This chain connects TRBV2 to TRBJ2-4; 8 bases are a match to TRBD1. Germline CDR1 SNHLY, CDR2 FYNNEI. The ends lost 8 bases at V and 7 bases at J; junction bases unmatched: 1. The CDR3 is made up of 11 amino acids. CDR3 sequence reads: CASRQGNIQYF. The CDR3 region has the DNA TGTGCCAGCCGACAGGGGAACATTCAGTACTTC.

The chain employs TRBV5-1 and TRBJ2-3; maybe TRBD2 (6 bases). Germline CDR1 reads SGHRS; CDR2 reads YFSETQ. CDR3 length equals 17 residues. Trimming took off 4 bases at V and 5 bases at J, with 23 bases between the two ends. The CDR3, as DNA: TGCGCCAGCAGCCTGGACCGGAGGGGCAGGTCAGAAGATACGCAGTATTTT. Translated: CASSLDRRGRSEDTQYF.

This clone has a handful of counts. This sequence joins TRBV7-2 and TRBJ1-1, with a weak D call TRBD1 (6 bases). V lost 3 bases, J lost 3 bases, and 17 bases lay in between. CDR1 is SGHTA and CDR2 is FQGNSA in the germline V gene. The CDR3 consists of 16 residues. This CDR3 is CASSFPGMYRDTEAFF. The DNA for the CDR3 is TGTGCCAGCAGCTTTCCCGGTATGTACAGGGACACTGAAGCTTTCTTT.

The CDR3 nucleotides are TGTGCCAGCAGCTTATCGGGGGGAAGGGGGTACGAGCAGTACTTC. This translates into CASSLSGGRGYEQYF. The chain is built from TRBV13 and TRBJ2-7; D possibly corresponds to TRBD2 (7 bases). With 2 bases removed from V and 4 bases from J, the gap between germline ends came to 15 bases. Germline V CDR1 and CDR2: PRHDT, FYEKMQ (reference sequence). This CDR3 is built from 15 residues.

The V and J genes are TRBV6-5 and TRBJ2-1; D is possibly TRBD2 (6 bases). This CDR3 has 14 amino acids. Trimming took off 4 bases at V and 5 bases at J, with 12 bases between the two ends. CDR1 is MNHEY, CDR2 SVGAGI, per germline. In nucleotides, the CDR3 is TGTGCCAGCAGTTGGGGACTGGTGAACAATGAGCAGTTCTTC. It translates to CASSWGLVNNEQFF.

The chain uses TRBV28 and TRBJ2-7; 8 nucleotides align to TRBD1. The CDR3 spans 14 residues. V lost 7 bases, J lost 5 bases, and 10 bases stayed unmatched. CDR1 and CDR2 from the germline V gene are MDHEN and SYDVKM. The CDR3 sequence: CASTKDRVLHEQYF. For the CDR3, the DNA is TGTGCCAGCACTAAGGACAGGGTTTTGCACGAGCAGTACTTC.

The rearrangement uses TRBV20-1 and TRBJ1-1; no clear D gene. This CDR3 is built from 10 residues. Deletions cut 6 bases from V and 6 bases from J, with 8 bases between. Germline CDR1 DFQATT, CDR2 SNEGSKA (reference sequence). The CDR3 DNA reads TGCAGTGCCCCCTTTGCTGAAGCTTTCTTT. It yields the protein CSAPFAEAFF.

The V gene is TRBV7-9, the J gene TRBJ1-1; 7 bases are a match to TRBD1. This CDR3 has 16 amino acids. V shed 5 bases and J 3 bases; nucleotides not matched to a gene: 12. The germline V gene has CDR1 SEHNR and CDR2 FQNEAQ (reference sequence). The CDR3 sequence: CASSPRRGRVDTEAFF. DNA for the CDR3: TGTGCCAGCAGCCCGAGAAGGGGGCGCGTGGACACTGAAGCTTTCTTT.

The rearrangement links TRBV10-2 to TRBJ1-1, with unresolved D. Trimming shortened V by 2 bases and J by 5 bases, and 6 bases separated the two germline ends. The CDR3 loop spans 12 amino acids. CDR1 and CDR2 (germline): WSHSY, SAAADI. This chain's CDR3 is CASSEGGTEAFF. The DNA of the CDR3 is TGCGCCAGCAGTGAGGGCGGGACTGAAGCTTTCTTT.

This clone was detected only a few times. The chain couples TRBV5-1 to TRBJ2-2; TRBD2 might be the D (5 bases). There are 13 residues in the CDR3. Trimming stripped 3 bases from V and 8 bases from J, with 11 bases between. Germline V gene lookup returns CDR1 SGHRS and CDR2 YFSETQ. The CDR3 spells CASSSGNGGELFF. DNA of the CDR3: TGCGCCAGCAGCTCCGGGAACGGGGGGGAGCTGTTTTTT.

The chain joins TRBV27 to TRBJ1-2; no clear D gene. Germline values: CDR1 MNHEY, CDR2 SMNVEV (reference sequence). The CDR3 is 13 residues long. The ends were cut back, 5 bases at V and 2 bases at J, with 9 bases in the middle. Here the CDR3 DNA reads TGTGCCAGCAGTCCTCGAGGGAACTATGGCTACACCTTC. It translates to CASSPRGNYGYTF.

The chain employs TRBV10-1 and TRBJ2-1; no firm D call. Germline V gene lookup returns CDR1 WNHNN and CDR2 SYGVQD (reference sequence). The ends were cut back, 9 bases at V and 2 bases at J, with 17 bases in the middle. The CDR3 runs to 15 residues. As DNA, the CDR3 is TGCGCCAGTCAAGTGAGCCAAGAAGCCTACAATGAGCAGTTCTTC. This gives the protein CASQVSQEAYNEQFF.

V usage is TRBV27 and J usage is TRBJ2-7; maybe TRBD1 (6 bases). Trimming stripped 6 bases from V and 0 bases from J, with 24 bases between. Germline values: CDR1 MNHEY, CDR2 SMNVEV (reference sequence). The CDR3 runs to 18 residues. CDR3 coding DNA: TGTGCCAGCAGCTACCTCCCCGGGACACCGCGGAGCTCCTACGAGCAGTACTTC. Translation: CASSYLPGTPRSSYEQYF.

This chain links TRBV29-1 with TRBJ2-5; 9 nucleotides agree with TRBD1. V lost 6 bases to trimming and J lost 4 bases; unmatched junction nucleotides: 6. Germline V gives CDR1 SQVTM, CDR2 ANQGSEA. The CDR3 loop spans 13 amino acids. CDR3 sequence (DNA): TGCAGCGTCCTACAGGGGGCTTCAGAGACCCAGTACTTC. Its translation is CSVLQGASETQYF.

This sequence joins TRBV30 and TRBJ2-6; D is ambiguous. V gave up 4 bases and J gave up 0 bases, with 16 bases separating them. Germline lookup yields CDR1 GTSNPN and CDR2 SVGIG (reference sequence). The length of the CDR3 is 17 residues. In nucleotides, the CDR3 is TGTGCCTGGACCCGAGGATCCTTGATCTCTGGGGCCAACGTCCTGACTTTC. This codes for CAWTRGSLISGANVLTF.